This record concerns one TCR beta chain sequence. No antigen is known for it. Assay used: immunoSEQ multiplex PCR; TCRdb lists only in-frame clones, some missing. The top ten clones hold 0.75% to 0.95% of a sample with 3,500 to 4,500 clones, around 93% of them seen once. This record belongs to a study of T cell clonotyping in hematopoietic cell transplantation. Study conclusions and caveats: Without cell sorting, CD4 versus CD8 contributions remain unresolved. At the given depth, recipient repertoires were over 97% de novo clonotypes.

The source is a male patient aged 45-59 years who had an allogeneic stem cell transplant from a related donor, so the T cells may come from the graft donor. Some clones in this sample may be carry-over from other donors' samples. Sequenced material: PBMCs, taken 30 days after allogeneic stem cell transplant.

The DNA of the CDR3 is TGTGCCATCAGGGCAGGGCCGAGGGATGGCTACACCTTC. This codes for CAIRAGPRDGYTF. This chain joins TRBV10-3 and TRBJ1-2; D may be TRBD1 (5 bases). The V and J ends lost 6 bases and 6 bases respectively, with 14 bases between them. This CDR3 has 13 amino acids. The germline gives CDR1 ENHRY, CDR2 SYGVKD.